The clone carrying this T cell receptor (beta chain) has a single count. In the study's own analysis: Estimated nucleated cell counts came from reference gene primer amplification. Profiled with immunoSEQ multiplex PCR; TCRdb holds only in-frame clones, not every one. The V and J calls and the clone size are those of that table, but D and trimming were determined from the DNA. Altogether tens of thousands of clones are present, approximately 86% being singletons, with the ten largest covering approximately 15%. This record comes from a study of blood T cell repertoires in COVID-19. As for the study in general: Some COVID-19 samples were acute and others convalescent; all came from the United States, Italy and Spain. T cells, B-cell-depleted T cells, or PBMCs supplied cDNA or gDNA.

The receptor was isolated from a human donor in a cohort sampled during active COVID-19. What was sequenced was peripheral blood.

DNA for the CDR3: TGTGCCAGCAGTTACTCAGGGGATGGGTTGTACGAGCAGTACTTC. It yields the protein CASSYSGDGLYEQYF. V is TRBV6-5 and J is TRBJ2-7; D may be TRBD1 (5 bases). The CDR3 length is 15 residues. Germline values: CDR1 MNHEY, CDR2 SVGAGI. Deletions cut 0 bases from V and 4 bases from J, with 13 bases between.